Included here is one T cell receptor (beta chain) sequence, with context. Its antigen is unidentified. This sample is drawn from a study of cytomegalovirus exposure and HLA in healthy donors. Primers for the PCR totalled 60 Vbeta and 13 Jbeta. Here immunoSEQ multiplex PCR was the method, and the copy in TCRdb shows in-frame clones only, minus some. Of about 90,000 clones listed, around 85% were seen once; the top ten hold 2.1%. CDR1 is SNHLY and CDR2 is FYNNEI in the germline V gene. CDR3 length: 15 amino acids. Trimming shortened V by 6 bases and J by 2 bases, and 16 bases separated the two germline ends. Study-wide points: As was reported, the HLA-A and HLA-B alleles of most subjects were accurately predicted from TCR beta sequences. Testing in vitro showed a few CMV-associated chains specific for CMV antigens. Altogether, 164 TCR beta chains were recorded as cytomegalovirus-associated. Many donors shared some public TCRs, even though most TCR sequences were rare.

This clonotype was sampled from a man between 18 and 35 years old in good health and CMV-seronegative. J is TRBJ1-1 and V is TRBV2; D is undetermined. The sequenced sample was PBMCs. The CDR3 bases are TGTGCCAGCAGGGAGGGCCAGACATTTAACACTGAAGCTTTCTTT. This sequence encodes CASREGQTFNTEAFF.